A single TCR beta chain is shown here with its context. Each patient's relapse followed autologous stem cell transplantation, and brentuximab vedotin exposure varied. These data are taken from a study of PD-1 blockade in classical Hodgkin lymphoma. The CDR3 runs 12 residues. Data came from immunoSEQ multiplex PCR; TCRdb stores just in-frame clones and leaves some out. The table includes 60,000 to 75,000 clones, 90% detected once. The receptor comes from a human donor with classical Hodgkin lymphoma. The sequenced sample was peripheral blood mononuclear cells (PBMCs), obtained at baseline. V usage is TRBV12-1 and J usage is TRBJ1-3; TRBD1 is the table's D call, not checked against the DNA. TRBV12-1 is designated a pseudogene. The CDR3 nucleotides read TGTGCCAGCAGCCCACAGCGAAACACCATATATTTT. Its protein is CASSPQRNTIYF.